This TCR beta chain emerged from a study of identical twins. Study-level findings and limits: Within cord blood, abundant beta clonotypes carried fewer insertions, but memory repertoires showed no such trend. Out-of-frame alpha sequences shared by twins showed excess low generation probability. Out-of-frame sharing of TCR alpha in monozygotic twins was underestimated by models.

V dropped 3 bases and J dropped 7 bases, with 10 bases sitting between them. The CDR3 consists of 13 residues. Unique molecular identifiers were present on the cDNA, and a universal primer site came from template switching. TCRdb re-called the 5' RACE reads through MiXCR, storing one row per CDR3 protein. Of some 330,000 distinct CDR3 sequences listed, approximately 10% are singletons. This clonotype was counted ten times or more. Its antigen is undetermined. The sample taken for sequencing was naive T cells sorted from blood. This chain links TRBV12-3 or TRBV12-4 with TRBJ2-1, with D perhaps TRBD1 (6 bases). The receptor was derived from a woman in her forties or fifties in good health. The CDR3 DNA follows: TGTGCCAGCAGTTTTAGGACAGTTAATGAGCAGTTCTTC. Translated: CASSFRTVNEQFF.